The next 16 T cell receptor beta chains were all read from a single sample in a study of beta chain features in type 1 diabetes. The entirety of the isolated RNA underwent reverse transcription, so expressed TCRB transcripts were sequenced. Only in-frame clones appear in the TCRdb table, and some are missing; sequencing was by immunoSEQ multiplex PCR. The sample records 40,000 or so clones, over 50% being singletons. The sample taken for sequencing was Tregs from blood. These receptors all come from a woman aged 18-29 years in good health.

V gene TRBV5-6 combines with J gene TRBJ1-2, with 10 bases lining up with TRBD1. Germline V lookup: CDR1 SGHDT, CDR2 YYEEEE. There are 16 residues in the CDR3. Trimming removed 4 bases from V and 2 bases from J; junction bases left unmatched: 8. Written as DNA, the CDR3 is TGTGCCAGCAGCCTCCCAAGGACAGGGGGGAACTATGGCTACACCTTC. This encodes CASSLPRTGGNYGYTF.

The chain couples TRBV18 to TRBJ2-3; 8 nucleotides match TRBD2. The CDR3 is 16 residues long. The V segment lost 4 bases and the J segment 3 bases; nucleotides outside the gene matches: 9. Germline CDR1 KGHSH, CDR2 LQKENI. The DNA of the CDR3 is TGTGCCAGCTCACAACTCTCTAGCGGGCGGACAGATACGCAGTATTTT. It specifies CASSQLSSGRTDTQYF.

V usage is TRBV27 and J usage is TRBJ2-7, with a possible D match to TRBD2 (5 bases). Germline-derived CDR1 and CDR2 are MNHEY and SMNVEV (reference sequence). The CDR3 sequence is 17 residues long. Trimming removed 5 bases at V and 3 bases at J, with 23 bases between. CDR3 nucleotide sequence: TGTGCCAGCAGTCGATGGTTTGCTCAGCGCGAGGGCTACGAGCAGTACTTC. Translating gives CASSRWFAQREGYEQYF.

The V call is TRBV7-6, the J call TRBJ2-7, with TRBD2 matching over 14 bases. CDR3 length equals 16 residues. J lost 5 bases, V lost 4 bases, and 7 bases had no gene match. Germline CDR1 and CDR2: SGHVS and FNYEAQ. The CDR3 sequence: CASSSGTSGSWDEQYF. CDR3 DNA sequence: TGTGCCAGCAGCTCAGGGACTAGCGGGAGTTGGGACGAGCAGTACTTC.

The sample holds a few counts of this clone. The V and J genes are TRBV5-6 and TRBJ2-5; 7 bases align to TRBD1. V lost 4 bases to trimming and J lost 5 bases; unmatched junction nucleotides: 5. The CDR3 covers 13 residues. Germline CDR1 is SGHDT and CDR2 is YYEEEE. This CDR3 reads CASSVQGSETQYF. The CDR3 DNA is TGTGCCAGCAGCGTACAGGGGAGTGAGACCCAGTACTTC. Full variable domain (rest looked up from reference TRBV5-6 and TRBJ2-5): DAGVTQSPTHLIKTRGQQVTLRCSPKSGHDTVSWYQQALGQGPQFIFQYYEEEERQRGNFPDRFSGHQFPNYSSELNVNALLLGDSALYLCASSVQGSETQYFGPGTRLLVL.

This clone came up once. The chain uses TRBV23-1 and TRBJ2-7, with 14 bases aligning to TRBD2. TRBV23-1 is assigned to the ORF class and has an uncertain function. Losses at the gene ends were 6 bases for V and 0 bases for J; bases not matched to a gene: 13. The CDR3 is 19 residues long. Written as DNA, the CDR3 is TGCGCCAGCAGGCAACAGACTAGCGGGAGGGCCGGGAGCTCCTACGAGCAGTACTTC. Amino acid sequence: CASRQQTSGRAGSSYEQYF.

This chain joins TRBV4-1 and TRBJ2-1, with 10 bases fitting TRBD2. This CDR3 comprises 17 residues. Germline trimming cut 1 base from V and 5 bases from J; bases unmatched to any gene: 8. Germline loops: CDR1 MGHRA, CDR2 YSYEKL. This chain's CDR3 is CASSQGLGLAANNEQFF. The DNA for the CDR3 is TGCGCCAGCAGCCAAGGTTTAGGACTAGCGGCGAACAATGAGCAGTTCTTC.

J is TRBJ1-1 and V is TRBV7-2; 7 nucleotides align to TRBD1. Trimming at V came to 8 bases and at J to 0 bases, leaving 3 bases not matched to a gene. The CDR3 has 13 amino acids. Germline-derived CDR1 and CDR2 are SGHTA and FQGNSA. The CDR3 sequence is CASRQGVNTEAFF. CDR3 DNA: TGTGCCAGCCGACAGGGCGTGAACACTGAAGCTTTCTTT. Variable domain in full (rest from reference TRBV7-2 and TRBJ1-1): GAGVSQSPSNKVTEKGKDVELRCDPISGHTALYWYRQSLGQGLEFLIYFQGNSAPDKSGLPSDRFSAERTGGSVSTLTIQRTQQEDSAVYLCASRQGVNTEAFFGQGTRLTVV.

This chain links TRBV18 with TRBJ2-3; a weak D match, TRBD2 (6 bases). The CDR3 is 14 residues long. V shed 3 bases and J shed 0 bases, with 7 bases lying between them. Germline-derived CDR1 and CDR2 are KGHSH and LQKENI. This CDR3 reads CASSPGTSTDTQYF. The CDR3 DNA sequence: TGTGCCAGCTCACCGGGGACTAGCACAGATACGCAGTATTTT.

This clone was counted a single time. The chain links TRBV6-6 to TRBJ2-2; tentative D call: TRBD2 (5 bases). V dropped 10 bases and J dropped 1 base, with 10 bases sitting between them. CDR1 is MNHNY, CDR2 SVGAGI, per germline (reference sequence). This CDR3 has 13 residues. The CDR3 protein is CATHGVNTGELFF. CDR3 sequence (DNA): TGTGCCACACACGGGGTGAACACCGGGGAGCTGTTTTTT.

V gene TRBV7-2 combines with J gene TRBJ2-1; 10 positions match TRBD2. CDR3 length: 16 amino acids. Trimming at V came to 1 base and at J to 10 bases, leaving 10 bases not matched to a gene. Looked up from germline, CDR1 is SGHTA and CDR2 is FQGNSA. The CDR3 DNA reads TGTGCCAGCAGCTTAGGGTGGAGCGGGAGGGCCCGGGAGCAGTTCTTC. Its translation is CASSLGWSGRAREQFF.

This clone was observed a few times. This CDR3 reads CASSLGGVQETQYF. The CDR3 coding sequence is TGTGCCAGCAGCTTGGGCGGGGTCCAAGAGACCCAGTACTTC. The V call is TRBV7-3, the J call TRBJ2-5; a weak D match, TRBD2 (6 bases). V lost 3 bases and J lost 1, with 9 bases in between. The CDR3 length is 14 residues. The germline CDR1 and CDR2 sequences are SGHTA and FQGTGA.

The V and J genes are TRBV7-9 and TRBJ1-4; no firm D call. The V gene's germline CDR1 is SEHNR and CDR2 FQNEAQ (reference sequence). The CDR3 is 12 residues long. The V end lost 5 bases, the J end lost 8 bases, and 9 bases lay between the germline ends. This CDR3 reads CASSHLGEKLFF. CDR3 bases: TGTGCCAGCAGCCATTTGGGCGAAAAACTGTTTTTT.

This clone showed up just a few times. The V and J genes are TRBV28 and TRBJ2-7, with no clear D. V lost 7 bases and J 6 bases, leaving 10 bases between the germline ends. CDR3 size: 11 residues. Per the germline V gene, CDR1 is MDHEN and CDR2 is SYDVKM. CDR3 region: CASTSWAEQYF. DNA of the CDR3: TGTGCCAGCACCTCCTGGGCCGAGCAGTACTTC. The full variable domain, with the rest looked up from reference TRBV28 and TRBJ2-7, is DVKVTQSSRYLVKRTGEKVFLECVQDMDHENMFWYRQDPGLGLRLIYFSYDVKMKEKGDIPEGYSVSREKKERFSLILESASTNQTSMYLCASTSWAEQYFGPGTRLTVT.

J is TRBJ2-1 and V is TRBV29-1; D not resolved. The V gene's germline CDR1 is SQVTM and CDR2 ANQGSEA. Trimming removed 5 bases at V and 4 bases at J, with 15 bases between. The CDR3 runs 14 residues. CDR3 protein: CSVLQRRAYNEQFF. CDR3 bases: TGCAGCGTTCTCCAGAGGCGAGCGTACAATGAGCAGTTCTTC.

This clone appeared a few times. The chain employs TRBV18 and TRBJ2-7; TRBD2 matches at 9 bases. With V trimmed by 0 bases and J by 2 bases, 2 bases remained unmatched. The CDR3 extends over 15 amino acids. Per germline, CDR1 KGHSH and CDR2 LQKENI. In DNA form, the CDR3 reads TGTGCCAGCTCACCACCGGCGGGAGGGACCTACGAGCAGTACTTC. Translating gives CASSPPAGGTYEQYF.